This record covers a single TCR beta chain. The CDR3 totals 14 residues. The germline V and J ends were trimmed by 0 bases and 4 bases, with 12 bases remaining between them. The germline V gene has CDR1 GTSNPN and CDR2 SVGIG (reference sequence). TCRdb re-called the 5' RACE reads through MiXCR, storing one row per CDR3 protein. The sample yields 300,000 to 350,000 distinct CDR3 sequences, about 15% seen once. This entry belongs to a study of CD8 T cells in ankylosing spondylitis. Sequencing input: blood, either unsorted or a sorted T cell fraction (not recorded which). This clonotype originated in a male donor with ankylosing spondylitis or in good health (not recorded which). This chain joins TRBV30 and TRBJ2-5, with D hard to call. The CDR3: CAWSVGRLRETQYF. CDR3 sequence (DNA): TGTGCCTGGAGTGTAGGCAGGCTACGAGAGACCCAGTACTTC.